A single sample gave rise to the 2 T cell receptor beta chains below, sequenced in a study of shared clonotypes between healthy human individuals. TCRdb's copy holds only in-frame clones and misses some; the assay was immunoSEQ multiplex PCR. This sample has about 1.1 million clones, with 77% found just once. The material sequenced was memory CD4+ T cells from PBMCs. Specified subset: CD45RA-negative fraction. The receptors were gathered from a man aged 18 to 30 in good health. Some clones in this sample may be carry-over from other donors' samples.

The chain links TRBV28 to TRBJ2-7; no definite D call. Trimming removed 6 bases from V and 3 bases from J, with 21 bases in between. Germline V gene lookup returns CDR1 MDHEN and CDR2 SYDVKM. The CDR3 covers 16 residues. CDR3 loop: CASSPARTAPSYEQYF. CDR3 DNA sequence: TGTGCCAGCAGCCCCGCCCGGACGGCTCCTAGCTACGAGCAGTACTTC.

The chain links TRBV29-1 to TRBJ1-3; D might be TRBD1 (6 bases). The CDR3 covers 12 residues. V shed 7 bases and J shed 2 bases, with 9 bases lying between them. Germline V CDR1 and CDR2: SQVTM, ANQGSEA. In DNA form, the CDR3 reads TGCAGCGGGGGACAAGCTGGAAACACCATATATTTT. This codes for CSGGQAGNTIYF. Complete variable domain (other parts from reference TRBV29-1 and TRBJ1-3): SAVISQKPSRDICQRGTSLTIQCQVDSQVTMMFWYRQQPGQSLTLIATANQGSEATYESGFVIDKFPISRPNLTFSTLTVSNMSPEDSSIYLCSGGQAGNTIYFGEGSWLTVV.